Listed below are T cell receptor beta chains from one sample, sequenced in a study of blood T cell repertoires in COVID-19. Produced via immunoSEQ multiplex PCR; TCRdb's table is partial and in-frame only. The data contain fewer than 250,000 clones, approximately 80% of them seen just once; the ten biggest clones take up about 10%. Material: peripheral blood. The receptors were sampled from a woman older than 75 with acute or convalescent COVID-19. CDR3s include the opening cysteine and the closing phenylalanine or tryptophan. Each record gives: D gene, V gene, J gene, clone size, CDR3 protein. A D gene is named only where the DNA matches it firmly. Clone size, where shown, is once, few, many, or a class for clones that have expanded.

d_call: NA; v_call: TRBV2; j_call: TRBJ1-2; clone_size: few; cdr3_aa: CASRPSPAGNYGYTF
d_call: NA; v_call: TRBV30; j_call: TRBJ1-2; clone_size: NA; cdr3_aa: CAWSNREGGYTF
d_call: TRBD2; v_call: TRBV9; j_call: TRBJ2-5; clone_size: NA; cdr3_aa: CASSPREGRQETQYF
d_call: TRBD2; v_call: TRBV7-9; j_call: TRBJ2-1; clone_size: few; cdr3_aa: CASSSRLAGGNSYNEQFF
d_call: NA; v_call: TRBV18; j_call: TRBJ2-2; clone_size: NA; cdr3_aa: CATNQDRFTGELFF
d_call: TRBD1; v_call: TRBV4-1; j_call: TRBJ2-7; clone_size: NA; cdr3_aa: CASSQPGQGYYEQYF
d_call: NA; v_call: TRBV19; j_call: TRBJ1-5; clone_size: NA; cdr3_aa: CASTGLGGDQPQHF
d_call: TRBD1; v_call: TRBV11-3; j_call: TRBJ2-6; clone_size: NA; cdr3_aa: CASSLQGAGANVLTF
d_call: NA; v_call: TRBV9; j_call: TRBJ1-1; clone_size: NA; cdr3_aa: CASSGGLGTEAFF
d_call: TRBD1; v_call: TRBV28; j_call: TRBJ2-7; clone_size: NA; cdr3_aa: CASFSLRGPSYEQYF
d_call: TRBD1; v_call: TRBV6-1; j_call: TRBJ1-2; clone_size: NA; cdr3_aa: CASSEPNRGLDGYTF
d_call: NA; v_call: TRBV7-2; j_call: TRBJ1-1; clone_size: NA; cdr3_aa: CASSLALTGAEAFF
d_call: NA; v_call: TRBV5-6; j_call: TRBJ2-1; clone_size: NA; cdr3_aa: CASSPGSVSQIYNEQFF
d_call: NA; v_call: TRBV30; j_call: TRBJ1-5; clone_size: NA; cdr3_aa: CAWSVNRDQPQHF
d_call: TRBD2; v_call: TRBV19; j_call: TRBJ2-2; clone_size: NA; cdr3_aa: CASSIGLAGVTGELFF
d_call: TRBD2; v_call: TRBV10-3; j_call: TRBJ2-1; clone_size: NA; cdr3_aa: CAIGGLAGGNEQFF
d_call: TRBD1; v_call: TRBV19; j_call: TRBJ2-7; clone_size: NA; cdr3_aa: CASKLGQGSSYEQYF
d_call: TRBD1; v_call: TRBV2; j_call: TRBJ1-5; clone_size: NA; cdr3_aa: CASRTGGNNQPQHF
d_call: TRBD1; v_call: TRBV7-2; j_call: TRBJ2-6; clone_size: few; cdr3_aa: CASSSSGQISGANVLTF
d_call: TRBD2; v_call: TRBV5-1; j_call: TRBJ2-1; clone_size: NA; cdr3_aa: CASRDSGYSYNEQFF